This TCR beta chain was observed in a study of blood T cells in healthy people across ages. Primed by a sample-barcoded 5' primer and a J-beta primer mix, a second PCR proceeded for about 7 to 11 cycles. TCRdb analysed the 5' RACE reads with MiXCR anew, one entry per CDR3 protein. The sample consists of around 1.5 million distinct CDR3 sequences, about 40% of them appearing once. Study-level results: Donor CMV infection status was unknown, possibly confounding age-related changes in expanded clonotypes.

Worth noting for this clonotype: Its specificity is not known.

Material for sequencing was blood. This receptor was identified in a young woman in good health.

CDR3 DNA sequence: TGTGCCAGCAGCTTCCTTGGGGAGTTCATAGATGAGCAGTTCTTC. It encodes CASSFLGEFIDEQFF. This rearrangement joins TRBV7-8 to TRBJ2-1, with a weak D call TRBD2 (5 bases). This CDR3 contains 15 residues. CDR1 is SGHVS, CDR2 FQNEAQ, per germline. V lost 3 bases to trimming and J lost 8 bases, with 17 bases between them.